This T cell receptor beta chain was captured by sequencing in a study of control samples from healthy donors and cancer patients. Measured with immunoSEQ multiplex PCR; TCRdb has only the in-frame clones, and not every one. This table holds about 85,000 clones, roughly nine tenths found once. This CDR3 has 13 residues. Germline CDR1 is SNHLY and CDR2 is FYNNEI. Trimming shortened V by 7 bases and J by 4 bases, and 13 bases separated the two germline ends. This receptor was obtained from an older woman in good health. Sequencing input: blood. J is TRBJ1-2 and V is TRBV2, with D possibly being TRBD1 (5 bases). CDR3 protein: CASTGQGGYGYTF. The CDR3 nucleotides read TGTGCCAGCACTGGGCAGGGTGGCTATGGCTACACCTTC.